A selection of T cell receptor beta chains follows, all from one sample in a study of blood T cell repertoires in COVID-19. Here immunoSEQ multiplex PCR was the method, and the copy in TCRdb shows in-frame clones only, minus some. This sample has about 70,000 clones, with around 80% found just once. Sequencing was carried out using peripheral blood. All receptors derive from a woman older than 75 with active or convalescent COVID-19. The CDR3 runs from the conserved cysteine through the conserved F or W. A D gene is named only where the DNA matches it firmly. Clone size, where shown, is once, few, many, or a class for clones that have expanded.

clone size: -; D gene: -; V gene: TRBV9; J gene: TRBJ1-1; CDR3 protein: CASSPDRGNTEAFF; CDR3 DNA: TGTGCCAGCAGCCCAGACCGGGGGAACACTGAAGCTTTCTTT
clone size: once; D gene: -; V gene: TRBV14; J gene: TRBJ2-1; CDR3 protein: CASSQGRGFPLQGFQFF; CDR3 DNA: TGTGCCAGCAGCCAAGGTAGAGGGTTCCCCCTTCAAGGCTTCCAGTTCTTC
clone size: -; D gene: -; V gene: TRBV9; J gene: TRBJ1-3; CDR3 protein: CASSVDRDTIYF; CDR3 DNA: TGTGCCAGCAGCGTAGACAGGGACACCATATATTTT
clone size: -; D gene: TRBD2; V gene: TRBV19; J gene: TRBJ2-1; CDR3 protein: CASSRGASGAPKNEQFF; CDR3 DNA: TGTGCCAGTAGTAGGGGAGCTAGCGGGGCTCCTAAAAATGAGCAGTTCTTC
clone size: -; D gene: -; V gene: TRBV19; J gene: TRBJ1-1; CDR3 protein: CASSAELNTEAFF; CDR3 DNA: TGTGCCAGTAGTGCGGAGCTGAACACTGAAGCTTTCTTT
clone size: -; D gene: -; V gene: TRBV4-1; J gene: TRBJ2-5; CDR3 protein: CASSQDVGRRETQYF; CDR3 DNA: TGCGCCAGCAGCCAAGATGTAGGAAGGAGGGAGACCCAGTACTTC
clone size: -; D gene: -; V gene: TRBV6-5; J gene: TRBJ2-7; CDR3 protein: CASSYSSFQGQYF; CDR3 DNA: TGTGCCAGCAGTTACTCGAGCTTCCAGGGACAGTACTTC
clone size: -; D gene: -; V gene: TRBV24-1; J gene: TRBJ1-2; CDR3 protein: CATSDTGTSYGYTF; CDR3 DNA: TGTGCCACCAGTGACACCGGGACATCGTATGGCTACACCTTC
clone size: -; D gene: TRBD2; V gene: TRBV7-3; J gene: TRBJ2-1; CDR3 protein: CASSSRTSGAYNEQFF; CDR3 DNA: TGTGCCAGCAGTTCTAGGACTAGCGGCGCCTACAATGAGCAGTTCTTC
clone size: -; D gene: -; V gene: TRBV4-3; J gene: TRBJ1-2; CDR3 protein: CASSQDSTNYGYTF; CDR3 DNA: TGCGCCAGCAGCCAAGATAGCACTAACTATGGCTACACCTTC
clone size: -; D gene: TRBD1; V gene: TRBV18; J gene: TRBJ1-3; CDR3 protein: CASSPQGQGLSGNTIYF; CDR3 DNA: TGTGCCAGCTCACCACAGGGACAGGGCCTTTCCGGAAACACCATATATTTT
clone size: -; D gene: TRBD2; V gene: TRBV30; J gene: TRBJ2-5; CDR3 protein: CAWGTSQETQYF; CDR3 DNA: TGTGCCTGGGGGACTAGCCAAGAGACCCAGTACTTC
clone size: few; D gene: TRBD1; V gene: TRBV7-9; J gene: TRBJ1-2; CDR3 protein: CASSTDRYSNYGYTF; CDR3 DNA: TGTGCCAGCAGCACGGACAGGTATTCTAACTATGGCTACACCTTC
clone size: once; D gene: TRBD1; V gene: TRBV3-1/TRBV3-2; J gene: TRBJ1-1; CDR3 protein: CASTSNQGARGAFF; CDR3 DNA: TGTGCCAGCACCTCAAATCAGGGGGCGCGGGGTGCTTTCTTT
clone size: -; D gene: TRBD2; V gene: TRBV5-4; J gene: TRBJ2-3; CDR3 protein: CASSSGAGDRDTQYF; CDR3 DNA: TGTGCCAGCAGCTCAGGCGCGGGGGATAGAGATACGCAGTATTTT
clone size: -; D gene: -; V gene: TRBV5-1; J gene: TRBJ2-5; CDR3 protein: CASSFTSLRETQYF; CDR3 DNA: TGCGCCAGCAGCTTTACCTCGCTTAGAGAGACCCAGTACTTC
clone size: -; D gene: -; V gene: TRBV7-3; J gene: TRBJ2-1; CDR3 protein: CASSRTAGAHNEQFF; CDR3 DNA: TGTGCCAGCAGTCGTACCGCGGGGGCCCACAATGAGCAGTTCTTC
clone size: -; D gene: TRBD2; V gene: TRBV6-2/TRBV6-3; J gene: TRBJ2-7; CDR3 protein: CASSPGLAGNSGYF; CDR3 DNA: TGTGCCAGCAGCCCCGGACTAGCGGGGAACTCTGGGTACTTC
clone size: few; D gene: TRBD1; V gene: TRBV15; J gene: TRBJ1-4; CDR3 protein: CATGSSGTGDEKLFF; CDR3 DNA: TGTGCCACCGGCTCTTCCGGGACAGGGGATGAAAAACTGTTTTTT
clone size: -; D gene: TRBD1; V gene: TRBV20-1; J gene: TRBJ2-4; CDR3 protein: CSARSGTGQYF; CDR3 DNA: TGCAGTGCTCGTTCCGGGACAGGCCAGTACTTC
clone size: few; D gene: -; V gene: TRBV25-1; J gene: TRBJ2-7; CDR3 protein: CASSERVSSYEQYF; CDR3 DNA: TGTGCCAGCAGTGAACGGGTCAGTTCCTACGAGCAGTACTTC
clone size: -; D gene: TRBD1; V gene: TRBV5-4; J gene: TRBJ2-6; CDR3 protein: CASSLGGQGSGANVLTF; CDR3 DNA: TGTGCCAGCAGCTTGGGGGGACAGGGATCTGGGGCCAACGTCCTGACTTTC
clone size: -; D gene: -; V gene: TRBV10-1; J gene: TRBJ2-7; CDR3 protein: CASSERRSSYEQYF; CDR3 DNA: TGCGCCAGCAGTGAACGGAGAAGCTCCTACGAGCAGTACTTC
clone size: once; D gene: -; V gene: TRBV6-5; J gene: TRBJ2-1; CDR3 protein: CASSYTRQAPYNEQFF; CDR3 DNA: TGTGCCAGCAGTTACACTAGACAGGCCCCCTACAATGAGCAGTTCTTC
clone size: -; D gene: -; V gene: TRBV24-1; J gene: TRBJ2-1; CDR3 protein: CATSEIKNNEQFF; CDR3 DNA: TGTGCCACCAGTGAAATAAAAAACAATGAGCAGTTCTTC
clone size: -; D gene: -; V gene: TRBV30; J gene: TRBJ1-1; CDR3 protein: CAWSGSDTEAFF; CDR3 DNA: TGTGCCTGGAGTGGTTCGGACACTGAAGCTTTCTTT
clone size: once; D gene: TRBD1; V gene: TRBV28; J gene: TRBJ2-3; CDR3 protein: CAAGQSIGGSTDTQYF; CDR3 DNA: TGTGCCGCCGGTCAGTCAATAGGGGGCAGCACAGATACGCAGTATTTT
clone size: -; D gene: TRBD1; V gene: TRBV5-1; J gene: TRBJ1-4; CDR3 protein: CASSLLGTGREKLFF; CDR3 DNA: TGCGCCAGCAGCCTCCTAGGGACAGGGCGTGAAAAACTGTTTTTT
clone size: few; D gene: -; V gene: TRBV29-1; J gene: TRBJ1-1; CDR3 protein: CSVEDPDGTAAGGTEAFF; CDR3 DNA: TGCAGCGTTGAAGATCCCGACGGAACGGCGGCTGGTGGGACTGAAGCTTTCTTT
clone size: few; D gene: TRBD1; V gene: TRBV6-2/TRBV6-3; J gene: TRBJ1-6; CDR3 protein: CASSYTGVSSPLHF; CDR3 DNA: TGTGCCAGCAGTTATACAGGGGTTAGTTCACCCCTCCACTTT
clone size: -; D gene: TRBD1; V gene: TRBV11-2; J gene: TRBJ1-1; CDR3 protein: CASSLGQPAQAFF; CDR3 DNA: TGTGCCAGCAGCCTGGGACAGCCAGCCCAAGCTTTCTTT